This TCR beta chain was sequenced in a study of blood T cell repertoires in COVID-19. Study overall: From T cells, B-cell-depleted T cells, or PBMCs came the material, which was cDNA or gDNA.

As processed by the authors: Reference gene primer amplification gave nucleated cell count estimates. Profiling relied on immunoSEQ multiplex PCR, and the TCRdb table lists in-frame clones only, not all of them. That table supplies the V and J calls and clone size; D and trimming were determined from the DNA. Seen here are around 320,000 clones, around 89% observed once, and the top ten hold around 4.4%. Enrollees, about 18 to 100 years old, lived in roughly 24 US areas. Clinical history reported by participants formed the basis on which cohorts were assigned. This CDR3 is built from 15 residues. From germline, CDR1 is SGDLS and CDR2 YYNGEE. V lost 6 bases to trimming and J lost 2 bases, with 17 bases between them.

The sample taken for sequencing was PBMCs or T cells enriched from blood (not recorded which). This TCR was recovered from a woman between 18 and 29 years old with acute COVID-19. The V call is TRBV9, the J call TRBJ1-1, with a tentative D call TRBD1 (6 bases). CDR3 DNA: TGTGCCAGCACCCCGGGGGGGCAGACTAACACTGAAGCTTTCTTT. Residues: CASTPGGQTNTEAFF.